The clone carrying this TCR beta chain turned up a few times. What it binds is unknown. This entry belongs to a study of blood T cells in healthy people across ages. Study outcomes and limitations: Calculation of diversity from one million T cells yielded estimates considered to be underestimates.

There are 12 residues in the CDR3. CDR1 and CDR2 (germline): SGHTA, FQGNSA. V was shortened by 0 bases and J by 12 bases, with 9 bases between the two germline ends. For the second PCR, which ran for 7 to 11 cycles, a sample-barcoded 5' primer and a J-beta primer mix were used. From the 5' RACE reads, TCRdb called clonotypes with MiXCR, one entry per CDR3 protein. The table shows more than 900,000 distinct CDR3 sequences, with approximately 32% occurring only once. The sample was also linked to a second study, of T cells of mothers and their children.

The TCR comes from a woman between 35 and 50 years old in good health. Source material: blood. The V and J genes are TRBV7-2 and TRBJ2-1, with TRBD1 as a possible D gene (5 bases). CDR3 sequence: CASSLAGAAQFF. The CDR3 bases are TGTGCCAGCAGCTTAGCAGGGGCGGCGCAGTTCTTC.